Listed below are T cell receptor beta chains from one sample, sequenced in a study of T cell repertoires in cytomegalovirus infection. From the reads, TCRdb called clonotypes with MiXCR, one entry per CDR3 protein. The table includes about 490,000 distinct CDR3 sequences, around 10% detected once. Sequenced material: PBMCs. All receptors come from a human donor in good health (CMV status not recorded). Some clones in this sample may be carry-over from other donors' samples. Each CDR3 is given with its conserved first and last residue. D genes are given only for firm matches. Size is stated for part of the rows, as once, few or many counts, or as a class when the clone is expanded.

J gene	CDR3 length	D gene	clone size	V gene	CDR3 DNA	CDR3 protein
TRBJ2-3	16	NA	many	TRBV7-8	TGTGCCAGCAGCTTAGCGGCCGGCAGAAGCACAGATACGCAGTATTTT	CASSLAAGRSTDTQYF
TRBJ2-5	15	TRBD2	many	TRBV3-1	TGTGCCAGCAGCCCCCGGACTAGCGGAGGGGAGACCCAGTACTTC	CASSPRTSGGETQYF
TRBJ1-1	14	NA	many	TRBV7-8	TGTGCCAGCAGCCCCACCGAAGTGAACACTGAAGCTTTCTTT	CASSPTEVNTEAFF
TRBJ1-1	14	NA	many	TRBV20-1	TGCAGTGCTAGAGTGGGGGGGCTGAACACTGAAGCTTTCTTT	CSARVGGLNTEAFF
TRBJ2-7	14	TRBD1	many	TRBV10-3	TGTGCCATTGGTGAGGGACAGCGGACGGACGAGCAGTACTTC	CAIGEGQRTDEQYF
TRBJ2-3	15	TRBD1	many	TRBV5-4	TGTGCCAGCAGCTTCCGGGACAGGGTCCTTGATACGCAGTATTTT	CASSFRDRVLDTQYF
TRBJ2-1	13	TRBD1	many	TRBV20-1	TGCAGTGCCGACAGGGGCAACTACAATGAGCAGTTCTTC	CSADRGNYNEQFF
TRBJ2-2	16	TRBD2	few	TRBV9	TGTGCCAGCAGCGTAGGACTAGCGGGAGTTAAAGGGGAGCTGTTTTTT	CASSVGLAGVKGELFF
TRBJ2-5	14	TRBD2	many	TRBV6-1	TGTGCCAGCAGTGTTAGCGGGATCCAAGAGACCCAGTACTTC	CASSVSGIQETQYF
TRBJ1-2	14	TRBD1	NA	TRBV7-2	TGTGCCAGCAGCTCCCAGGGGACAGAGTATGGCTACACCTTC	CASSSQGTEYGYTF
TRBJ1-1	16	NA	many	TRBV7-9	TGTGCCAGCAGCGGATCATCGGGCAGAGAGGACACTGAAGCTTTCTTT	CASSGSSGREDTEAFF
TRBJ2-1	12	NA	few	TRBV15	TGTGCCACCAGCAGTGGCGGACAGAGGGTGTTCTTC	CATSSGGQRVFF
TRBJ2-5	15	NA	few	TRBV9	TGTGCCAGCAGCGATCGAGGGGGAGGTGGAGAGACCCAGTACTTC	CASSDRGGGGETQYF
TRBJ2-1	14	TRBD2	few	TRBV30	TGTGCCAAAGATAGCGGGAGGGCCGGCTATGAGCAGTTCTTC	CAKDSGRAGYEQFF
TRBJ2-5	16	TRBD2	many	TRBV5-4	TGTGCCAGCAGCTCGGCTAGCGGGAGTGTTCAAGAGACCCAGTACTTC	CASSSASGSVQETQYF
TRBJ2-3	18	NA	NA	TRBV7-2	TGTGCCAGCAGCCCCCCATTTTCGCGCCATAAGGGGACAGATACGCAGTATTTT	CASSPPFSRHKGTDTQYF
TRBJ1-2	12	NA	many	TRBV12-3/TRBV12-4	TGTGCCAGCAGCTTGGGGGTCTATGGCTACACCTTC	CASSLGVYGYTF
TRBJ2-5	15	TRBD2	many	TRBV7-8	TGTGCCAGCACCCCGGGGACTAGCGGGAGAGAGACCCAGTACTTC	CASTPGTSGRETQYF
TRBJ2-7	15	NA	NA	TRBV29-1	TGCAGCGTTGATTCTAGTGAGGAGGCCTACTCCGAGCAGTACTTC	CSVDSSEEAYSEQYF
TRBJ2-1	17	TRBD2	many	TRBV13	TGTGCCAGCAGCTTAGCTAGCGGGGGGGCCCCCTACAATGAGCAGTTCTTC	CASSLASGGAPYNEQFF
TRBJ2-1	11	NA	NA	TRBV18	TGTGCCAGCTGCGAGACGGATGAGCAGTTCTTC	CASCETDEQFF
TRBJ1-4	12	NA	many	TRBV6-1	TGTGCCAGCAGTAGATATAATGAAAAACTGTTTTTT	CASSRYNEKLFF
TRBJ2-5	13	TRBD1	many	TRBV19	TGTGCCTCCCGGGACAGGGGTCAAGAGACCCAGTACTTC	CASRDRGQETQYF
TRBJ1-3	16	NA	NA	TRBV4-2	TGTGCCAGCAGCCAAGAAGTTCAGGGGATTGGAAACACCATATATTTT	CASSQEVQGIGNTIYF
TRBJ2-3	15	TRBD2	few	TRBV28	TGTGCCAGCGCCACTAGCGGGAGTTTTACAGATACGCAGTATTTT	CASATSGSFTDTQYF
TRBJ2-7	13	NA	few	TRBV20-1	TGCAGTGCTTTACTAGTCCCGGGGCACGAGCAGTACTTC	CSALLVPGHEQYF
TRBJ2-6	18	TRBD1	NA	TRBV20-1	TGCAGTGCTAGCGGGGACAGGGGGCATATCTCCGGGGCCAACGTCCTGACTTTC	CSASGDRGHISGANVLTF
TRBJ2-3	13	TRBD2	few	TRBV20-1	TGCAGTGCTCTAGCGGGAGGGGCAGATACGCAGTATTTT	CSALAGGADTQYF
TRBJ2-1	14	NA	few	TRBV25-1	TGTGCCAGCAGTGTGTCGGGGCTAGGGGATGAGCAGTTCTTC	CASSVSGLGDEQFF
TRBJ2-7	15	TRBD1	NA	TRBV19	TGTGCCAGTAGTATAGGGGACAGGGCCCGCTACGAGCAGTACTTC	CASSIGDRARYEQYF
TRBJ2-2	15	TRBD1	NA	TRBV19	TGTGCCACTAGGATCGGGACAGGGGGAACCGGGGAGCTGTTTTTT	CATRIGTGGTGELFF
TRBJ2-1	16	NA	many	TRBV6-1	TGTGCCAGCAGTGATAAGGCCCGCGGGTCCTACAATGAGCAGTTCTTC	CASSDKARGSYNEQFF
TRBJ2-1	12	NA	NA	TRBV2	TGTGCCACCTGGGACTCCTACAATGAGCAGTTCTTC	CATWDSYNEQFF
TRBJ1-1	15	NA	many	TRBV10-3	TGTGCCATCAGTGGGTCCGGGTTCCGGGACACTGAAGCTTTCTTT	CAISGSGFRDTEAFF
TRBJ2-7	20	NA	few	TRBV10-3	TGTGCCATCAGTGAAAGGAACGTAAAAAAGGCGGAGCGGAAAACCTACGAGCAGTACTTC	CAISERNVKKAERKTYEQYF
TRBJ1-2	13	NA	few	TRBV20-1	TGCAGTGCTCGGCGGGACTCGAGCTATGGCTACACCTTC	CSARRDSSYGYTF
TRBJ2-3	16	TRBD2	NA	TRBV4-1	TGCGCCAGCAGCCGTTCCGGGACTAGCGGCACAGATACGCAGTATTTT	CASSRSGTSGTDTQYF
TRBJ2-7	15	TRBD2	many	TRBV6-2/TRBV6-3	TGTGCCAGCAGGCTAGCGGGAGGGCCCCATCGCGAGCAGTACTTC	CASRLAGGPHREQYF
TRBJ2-7	13	NA	NA	TRBV24-1	TGTGCCACCGGTGTCGGGAGCTCCTACGAGCAGTACTTC	CATGVGSSYEQYF
TRBJ2-7	12	NA	many	TRBV5-5	TGTGCCAGCAGCTTGTTGGTCGACGAGCAGTACTTC	CASSLLVDEQYF
TRBJ2-7	13	TRBD2	NA	TRBV20-1	TGCAGTGCCAGGAGGACTAGCGCCTACGAGCAGTACTTC	CSARRTSAYEQYF
TRBJ2-7	16	TRBD1	many	TRBV15	TGTGCCACCAGCAGGGACCGGGACAGGGGTTCCTACGAGCAGTACTTC	CATSRDRDRGSYEQYF
TRBJ2-2	15	TRBD1	many	TRBV9	TGTGCCAGCAGCGCGAGACAGGGGGCGACCGGGGAGCTGTTTTTT	CASSARQGATGELFF
TRBJ1-6	16	TRBD1	many	TRBV12-3/TRBV12-4	TGTGCCAGCAGTACCGGGACAGGGGGCCGAGATTCACCCCTCCACTTT	CASSTGTGGRDSPLHF
TRBJ1-3	15	NA	many	TRBV15	TGTGCCACCAGCAGAGATGCAGGGAGGGGAAACACCATATATTTT	CATSRDAGRGNTIYF
TRBJ2-3	15	TRBD1	few	TRBV12-3/TRBV12-4	TGTGCCAGCACCCGGGACAGGTCTAGCACAGATACGCAGTATTTT	CASTRDRSSTDTQYF